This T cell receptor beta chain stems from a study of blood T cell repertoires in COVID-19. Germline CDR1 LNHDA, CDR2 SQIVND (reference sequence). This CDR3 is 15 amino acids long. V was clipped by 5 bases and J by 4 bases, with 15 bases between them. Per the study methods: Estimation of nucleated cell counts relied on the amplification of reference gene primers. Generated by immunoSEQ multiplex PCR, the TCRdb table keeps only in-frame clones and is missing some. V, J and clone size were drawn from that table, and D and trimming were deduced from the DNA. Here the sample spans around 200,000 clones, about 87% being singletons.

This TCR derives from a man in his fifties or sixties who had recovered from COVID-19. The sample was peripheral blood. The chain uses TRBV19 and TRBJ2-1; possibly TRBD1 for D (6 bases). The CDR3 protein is CASSPDRISYNEQFF. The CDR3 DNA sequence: TGTGCCAGTAGTCCCGACAGGATTTCATACAATGAGCAGTTCTTC. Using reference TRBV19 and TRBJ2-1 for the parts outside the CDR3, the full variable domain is DGGITQSPKYLFRKEGQNVTLSCEQNLNHDAMYWYRQDPGQGLRLIYYSQIVNDFQKGDIAEGYSVSREKKESFPLTVTSAQKNPTAFYLCASSPDRISYNEQFFGPGTRLTVL.